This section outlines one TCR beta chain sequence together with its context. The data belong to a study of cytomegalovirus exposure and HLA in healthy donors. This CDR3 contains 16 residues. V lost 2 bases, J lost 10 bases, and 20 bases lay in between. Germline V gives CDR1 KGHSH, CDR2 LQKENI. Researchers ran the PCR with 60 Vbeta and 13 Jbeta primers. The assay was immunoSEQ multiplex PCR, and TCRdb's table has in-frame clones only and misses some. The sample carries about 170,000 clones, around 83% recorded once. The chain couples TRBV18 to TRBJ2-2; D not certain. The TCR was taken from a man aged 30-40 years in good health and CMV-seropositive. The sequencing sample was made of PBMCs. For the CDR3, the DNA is TGTGCCAGCTCACCAGAGCTCGTACGATCCCTCCCGGAGCTGTTTTTT. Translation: CASSPELVRSLPELFF.